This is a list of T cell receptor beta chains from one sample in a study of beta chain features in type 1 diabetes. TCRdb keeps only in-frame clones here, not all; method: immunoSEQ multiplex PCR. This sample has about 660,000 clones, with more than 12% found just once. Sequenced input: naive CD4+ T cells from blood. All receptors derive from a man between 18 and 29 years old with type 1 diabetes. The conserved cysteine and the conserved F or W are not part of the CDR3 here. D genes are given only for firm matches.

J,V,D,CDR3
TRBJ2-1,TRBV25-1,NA,ASSKTEIYNEQF
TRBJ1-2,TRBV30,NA,ACSQGQGYT
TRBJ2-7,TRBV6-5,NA,ASIGNAYEQY
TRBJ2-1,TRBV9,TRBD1,ASSVVGQALYNEQF
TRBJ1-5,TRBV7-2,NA,ASSLANTGWDQPQH
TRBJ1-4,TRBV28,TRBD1,ASSLMGQRYGEKLF
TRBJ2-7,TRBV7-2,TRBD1,ASSLGTGSYEQY
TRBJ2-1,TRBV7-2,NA,ASSLWLEGEQF
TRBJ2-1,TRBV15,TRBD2,ATSRGTSGIHNEQF
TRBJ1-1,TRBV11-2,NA,ASSAWDIANTEAF
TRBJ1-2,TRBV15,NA,ATSRDRRDGYT
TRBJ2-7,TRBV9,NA,ASSVGAFSYEQY
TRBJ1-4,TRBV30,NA,AWTRTGKLF
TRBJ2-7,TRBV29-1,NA,SVNTRQPYEQY
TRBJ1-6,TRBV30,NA,AWSNTVFHSPLH
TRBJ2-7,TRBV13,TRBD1,ASSYRDRDEQY
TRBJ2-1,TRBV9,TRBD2,ASSARTSGINEQF
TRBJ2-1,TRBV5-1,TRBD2,ASSQTSGRVSYNEQF
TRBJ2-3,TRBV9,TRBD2,ASSIASGASTDTQY
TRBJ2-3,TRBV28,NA,ASSPGALSTDTQY
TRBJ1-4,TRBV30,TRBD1,AWSADREDEKLF
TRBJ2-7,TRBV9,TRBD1,ASSGDRYHEQY
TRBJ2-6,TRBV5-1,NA,ASSLGSGANVLT
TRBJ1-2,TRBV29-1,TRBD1,SVFDRGYGYT
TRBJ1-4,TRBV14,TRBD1,ASSRGQGNNEKLF
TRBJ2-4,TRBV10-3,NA,AISEETRAKNIQY
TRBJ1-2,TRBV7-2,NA,ASSLSQGNGYT
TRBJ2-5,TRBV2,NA,ASSDTGQETQY
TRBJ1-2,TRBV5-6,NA,ASSLLMVAGYT
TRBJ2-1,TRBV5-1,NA,ASSLELGGEQF
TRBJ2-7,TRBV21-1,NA,ASSKKSCRGSPTAYEQY
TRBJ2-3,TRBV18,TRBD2,ASSPWSGRTDTQY
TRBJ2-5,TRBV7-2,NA,ASRSTRRGRETQY
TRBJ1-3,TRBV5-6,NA,ASSTDSSGNTIY
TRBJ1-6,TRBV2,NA,ASSERWRHLH
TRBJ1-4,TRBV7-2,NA,ASSLDRRGEKLF
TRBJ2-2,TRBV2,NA,ASSNSGTGELF
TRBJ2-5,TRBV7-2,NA,ASSLGWETQY
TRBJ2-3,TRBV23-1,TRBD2,ASRPRLAGGLCTDTQY
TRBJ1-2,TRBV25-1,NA,ASSGQGVYGYT